The source of this T cell receptor (beta chain) is a study of CD8 T cells in ankylosing spondylitis. By sample fraction, this clonotype is medium-sized (0.01 to 0.1%). TCRdb recomputed calls from the 5' RACE reads with MiXCR, one row per CDR3 protein. This sample carries some 130,000 distinct CDR3 sequences, 7% to 9% of them seen once, and the ten largest clones take more than 7%. Trimming took off 3 bases at V and 5 bases at J, with 14 bases between the two ends. The CDR3 covers 15 residues. The rearrangement joins TRBV12-3 or TRBV12-4 to TRBJ2-1; TRBD1 might be the D (7 bases). Sample: synovial fluid, either unsorted or a sorted T cell fraction (not recorded which). The TCR sequence derives from a male donor with ankylosing spondylitis. DNA for the CDR3: TGTGCCAGCAGTTTCGTGTCAGGGGGGAACAATGAGCAGTTCTTC. Residues: CASSFVSGGNNEQFF.